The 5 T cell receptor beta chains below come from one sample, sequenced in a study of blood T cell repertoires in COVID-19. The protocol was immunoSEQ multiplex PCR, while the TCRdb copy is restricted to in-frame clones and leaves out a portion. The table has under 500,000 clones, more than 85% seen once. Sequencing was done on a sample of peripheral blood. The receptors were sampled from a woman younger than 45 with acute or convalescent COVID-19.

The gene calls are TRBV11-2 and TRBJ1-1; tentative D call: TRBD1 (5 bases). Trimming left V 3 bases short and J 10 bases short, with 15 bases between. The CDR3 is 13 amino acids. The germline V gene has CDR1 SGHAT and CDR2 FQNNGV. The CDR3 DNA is TGTGCCAGCAGCTTTGTCAAGCAGGGTGGAGCTTTCTTT. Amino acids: CASSFVKQGGAFF.

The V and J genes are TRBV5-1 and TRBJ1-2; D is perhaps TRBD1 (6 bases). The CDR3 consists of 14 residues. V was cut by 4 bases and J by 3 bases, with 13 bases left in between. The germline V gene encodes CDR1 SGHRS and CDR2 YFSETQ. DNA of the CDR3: TGCGCCAGCAGCGCTACACAGGGCGACTATGGCTACACCTTC. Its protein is CASSATQGDYGYTF.

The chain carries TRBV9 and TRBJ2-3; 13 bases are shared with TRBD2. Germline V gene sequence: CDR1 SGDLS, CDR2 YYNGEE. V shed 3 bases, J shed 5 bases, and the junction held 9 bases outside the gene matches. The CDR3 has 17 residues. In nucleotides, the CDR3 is TGTGCCAGCAGCGACCCACCCGGACTAGCGGGGGAAGATACGCAGTATTTT. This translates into CASSDPPGLAGEDTQYF.

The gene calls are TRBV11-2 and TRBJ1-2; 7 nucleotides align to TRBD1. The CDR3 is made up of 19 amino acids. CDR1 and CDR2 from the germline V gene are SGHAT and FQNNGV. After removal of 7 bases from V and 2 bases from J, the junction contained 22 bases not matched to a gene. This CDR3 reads CASTALGPETGISNYGYTF. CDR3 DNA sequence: TGTGCCAGCACAGCTTTGGGGCCCGAGACAGGGATTTCAAACTATGGCTACACCTTC.

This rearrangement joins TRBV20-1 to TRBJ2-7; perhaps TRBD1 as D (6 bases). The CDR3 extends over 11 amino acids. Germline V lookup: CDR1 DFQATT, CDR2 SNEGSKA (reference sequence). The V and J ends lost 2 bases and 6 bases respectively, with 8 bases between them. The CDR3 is CSARQGFEQYF. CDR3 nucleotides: TGCAGTGCTAGACAGGGGTTCGAGCAGTACTTC.